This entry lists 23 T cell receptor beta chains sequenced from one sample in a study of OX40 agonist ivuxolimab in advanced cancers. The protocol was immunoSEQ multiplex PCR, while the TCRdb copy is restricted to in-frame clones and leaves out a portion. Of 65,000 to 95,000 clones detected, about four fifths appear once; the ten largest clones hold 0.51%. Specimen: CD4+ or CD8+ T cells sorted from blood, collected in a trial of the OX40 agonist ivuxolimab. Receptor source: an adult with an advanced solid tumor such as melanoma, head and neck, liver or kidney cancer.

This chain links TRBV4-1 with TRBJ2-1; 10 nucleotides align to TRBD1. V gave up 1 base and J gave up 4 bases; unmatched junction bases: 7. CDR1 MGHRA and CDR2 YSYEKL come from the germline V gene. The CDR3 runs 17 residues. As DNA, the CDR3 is TGCGCCAGCAGCCAAGGGGAGACAGGGGGCTTTTACAATGAGCAGTTCTTC. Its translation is CASSQGETGGFYNEQFF.

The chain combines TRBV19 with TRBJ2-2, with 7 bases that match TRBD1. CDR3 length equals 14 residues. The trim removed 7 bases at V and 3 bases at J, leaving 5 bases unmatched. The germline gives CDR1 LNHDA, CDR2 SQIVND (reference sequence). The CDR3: CASKNRGDTGELFF. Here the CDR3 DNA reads TGTGCCAGTAAAAACAGGGGAGACACCGGGGAGCTGTTTTTT.

In DNA form, the CDR3 reads TGTGCCAGCAGCCAACAACAATATGGCTACACCTTC. Its translation is CASSQQQYGYTF. The rearrangement links TRBV5-6 to TRBJ1-2; D is unclear. Germline V gives CDR1 SGHDT, CDR2 YYEEEE. The V end lost 4 bases, the J end lost 5 bases, and 9 bases lay between the germline ends. The CDR3 loop spans 12 amino acids.

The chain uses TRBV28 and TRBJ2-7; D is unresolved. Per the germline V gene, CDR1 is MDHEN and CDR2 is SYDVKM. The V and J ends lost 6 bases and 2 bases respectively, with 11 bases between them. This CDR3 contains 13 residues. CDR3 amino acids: CASSYAGAYEQYF. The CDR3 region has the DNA TGTGCCAGCAGCTATGCTGGGGCCTACGAGCAGTACTTC.

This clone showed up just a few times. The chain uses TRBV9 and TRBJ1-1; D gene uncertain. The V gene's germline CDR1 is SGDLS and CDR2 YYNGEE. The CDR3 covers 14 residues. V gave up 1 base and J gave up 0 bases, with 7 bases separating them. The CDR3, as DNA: TGTGCCAGCAGCGTATCGACACTGAACACTGAAGCTTTCTTT. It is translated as CASSVSTLNTEAFF.

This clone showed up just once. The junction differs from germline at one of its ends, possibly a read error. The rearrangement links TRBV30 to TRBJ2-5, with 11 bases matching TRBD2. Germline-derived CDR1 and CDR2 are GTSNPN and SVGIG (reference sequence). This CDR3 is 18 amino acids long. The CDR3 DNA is TGTGCCGGGAGTATAGGGTACCTAGCGGGGGGATACCAAGAGACCCAGTACTTC. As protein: CAGSIGYLAGGYQETQYF.

The chain's CDR3 is CASSLQGVETQYF. In DNA, the CDR3 is TGTGCCAGCAGTTTACAGGGGGTAGAGACCCAGTACTTC. The chain joins TRBV28 to TRBJ2-5; 7 nucleotides align to TRBD1. The germline V gene has CDR1 MDHEN and CDR2 SYDVKM. With V trimmed by 2 bases and J by 4 bases, 1 base remained unmatched. This CDR3 is built from 13 residues.

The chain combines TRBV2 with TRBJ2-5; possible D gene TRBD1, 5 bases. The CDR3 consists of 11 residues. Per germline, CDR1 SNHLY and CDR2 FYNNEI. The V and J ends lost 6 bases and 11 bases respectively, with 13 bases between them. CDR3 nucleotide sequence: TGTGCCAGCAGCTTCGACAGAGAGCAGTACTTC. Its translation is CASSFDREQYF.

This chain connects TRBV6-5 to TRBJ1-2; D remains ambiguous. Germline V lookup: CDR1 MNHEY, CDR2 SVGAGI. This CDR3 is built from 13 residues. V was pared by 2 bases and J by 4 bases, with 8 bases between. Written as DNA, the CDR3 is TGTGCCAGCAGTTACAATAGGGCCTATGGCTACACCTTC. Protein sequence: CASSYNRAYGYTF.

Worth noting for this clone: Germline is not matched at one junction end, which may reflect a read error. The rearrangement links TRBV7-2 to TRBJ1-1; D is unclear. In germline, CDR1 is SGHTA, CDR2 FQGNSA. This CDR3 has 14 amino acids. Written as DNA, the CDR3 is TGTGCCGGCAGCTTTGGGCCCCTGAGCACTGAAGCTTTCTTT. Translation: CAGSFGPLSTEAFF.

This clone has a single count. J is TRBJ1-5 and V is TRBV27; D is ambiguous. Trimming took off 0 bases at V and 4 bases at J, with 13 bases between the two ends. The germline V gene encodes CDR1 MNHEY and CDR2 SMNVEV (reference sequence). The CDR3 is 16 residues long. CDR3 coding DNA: TGTGCCAGCAGTTTATCGATGGCTGGCCAAAATCAGCCCCAGCATTTT. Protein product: CASSLSMAGQNQPQHF.

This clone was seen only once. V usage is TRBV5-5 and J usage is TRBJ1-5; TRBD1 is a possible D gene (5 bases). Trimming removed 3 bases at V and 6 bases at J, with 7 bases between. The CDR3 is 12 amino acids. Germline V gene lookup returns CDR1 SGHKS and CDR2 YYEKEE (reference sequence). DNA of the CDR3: TGTGCCAGCAGCTCAGGGAGTCAGCCCCAGCATTTT. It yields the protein CASSSGSQPQHF.

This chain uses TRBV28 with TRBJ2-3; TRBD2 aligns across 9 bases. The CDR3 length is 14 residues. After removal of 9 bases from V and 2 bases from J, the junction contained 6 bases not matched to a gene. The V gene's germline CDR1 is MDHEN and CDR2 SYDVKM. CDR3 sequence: CASCAGGTTDTQYF. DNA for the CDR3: TGTGCCAGTTGCGCGGGGGGGACCACAGATACGCAGTATTTT.

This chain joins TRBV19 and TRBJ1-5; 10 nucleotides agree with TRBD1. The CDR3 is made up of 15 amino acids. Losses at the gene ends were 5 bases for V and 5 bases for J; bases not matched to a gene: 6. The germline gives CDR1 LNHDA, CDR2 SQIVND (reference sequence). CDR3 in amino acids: CASSDQGQGYQPQHF. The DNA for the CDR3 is TGTGCCAGTAGTGACCAGGGACAGGGGTATCAGCCCCAGCATTTT.

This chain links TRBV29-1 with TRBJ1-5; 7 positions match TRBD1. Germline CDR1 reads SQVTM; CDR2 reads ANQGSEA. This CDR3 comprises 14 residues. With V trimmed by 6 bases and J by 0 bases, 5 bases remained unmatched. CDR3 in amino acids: CSVTGTDSNQPQHF. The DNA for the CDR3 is TGCAGCGTCACCGGGACAGATAGCAATCAGCCCCAGCATTTT.

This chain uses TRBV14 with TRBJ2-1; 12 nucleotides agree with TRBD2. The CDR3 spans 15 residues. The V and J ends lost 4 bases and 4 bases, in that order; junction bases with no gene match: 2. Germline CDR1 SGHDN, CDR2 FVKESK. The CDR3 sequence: CASSRTSGVYNEQFF. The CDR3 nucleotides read TGTGCCAGCAGCCGGACTAGCGGGGTGTACAATGAGCAGTTCTTC.

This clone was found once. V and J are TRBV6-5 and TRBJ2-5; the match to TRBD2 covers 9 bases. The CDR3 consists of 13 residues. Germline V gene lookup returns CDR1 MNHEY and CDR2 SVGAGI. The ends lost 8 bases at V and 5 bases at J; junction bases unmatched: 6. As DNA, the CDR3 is TGTGCCAGCCAGCGGGGGGCACGGGAGACCCAGTACTTC. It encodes CASQRGARETQYF.

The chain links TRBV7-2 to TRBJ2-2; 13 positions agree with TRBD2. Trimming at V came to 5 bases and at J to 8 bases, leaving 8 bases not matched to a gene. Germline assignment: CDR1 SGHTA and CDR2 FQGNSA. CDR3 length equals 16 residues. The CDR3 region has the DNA TGTGCCAGCAGCCCGCGGACTAGCGGGGGATCGGGGGAGCTGTTTTTT. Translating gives CASSPRTSGGSGELFF.

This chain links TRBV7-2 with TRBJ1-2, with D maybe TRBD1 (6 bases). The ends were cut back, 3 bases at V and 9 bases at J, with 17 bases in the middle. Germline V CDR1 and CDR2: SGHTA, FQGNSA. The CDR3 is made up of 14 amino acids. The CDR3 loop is CASSFDSPGVSYTF. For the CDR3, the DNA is TGTGCCAGCAGCTTCGACAGCCCAGGGGTTAGCTACACCTTC.

The DNA for the CDR3 is TGTGCCAGCTCATCACAGGGGTCGGGAGGGGCCAACGTCCTGACTTTC. This sequence encodes CASSSQGSGGANVLTF. J is TRBJ2-6 and V is TRBV18; TRBD1 agrees at 7 bases. Germline V gene lookup returns CDR1 KGHSH and CDR2 LQKENI. V was pared by 5 bases and J by 4 bases, with 8 bases of the junction left unmatched. The CDR3 runs 16 residues.

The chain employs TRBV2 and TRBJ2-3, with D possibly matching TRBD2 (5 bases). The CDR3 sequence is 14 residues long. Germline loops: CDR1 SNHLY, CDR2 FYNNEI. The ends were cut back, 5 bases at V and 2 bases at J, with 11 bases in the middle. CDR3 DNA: TGTGCCAGCAGTTTAAGCGGTTACACAGATACGCAGTATTTT. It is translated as CASSLSGYTDTQYF. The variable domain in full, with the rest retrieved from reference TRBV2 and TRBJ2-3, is EPEVTQTPSHQVTQMGQEVILRCVPISNHLYFYWYRQILGQKVEFLVSFYNNEISEKSEIFDDQFSVERPDGSNFTLKIRSTKLEDSAMYFCASSLSGYTDTQYFGPGTRLTVL.

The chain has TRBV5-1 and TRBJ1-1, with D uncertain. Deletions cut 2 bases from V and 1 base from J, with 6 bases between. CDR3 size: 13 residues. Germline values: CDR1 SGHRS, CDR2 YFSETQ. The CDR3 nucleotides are TGCGCCAGCAGCTTCTCAAGGAACACTGAAGCTTTCTTT. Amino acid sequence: CASSFSRNTEAFF. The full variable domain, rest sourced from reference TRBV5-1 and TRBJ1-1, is KAGVTQTPRYLIKTRGQQVTLSCSPISGHRSVSWYQQTPGQGLQFLFEYFSETQRNKGNFPGRFSGRQFSNSRSEMNVSTLELGDSALYLCASSFSRNTEAFFGQGTRLTVV.

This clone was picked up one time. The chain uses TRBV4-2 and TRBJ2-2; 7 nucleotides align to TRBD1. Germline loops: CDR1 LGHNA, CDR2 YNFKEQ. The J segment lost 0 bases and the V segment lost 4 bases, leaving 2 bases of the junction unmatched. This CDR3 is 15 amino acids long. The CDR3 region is CASSPTGANTGELFF. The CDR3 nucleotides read TGTGCCAGCAGCCCCACAGGGGCGAACACCGGGGAGCTGTTTTTT.